This entry lists 30 T cell receptor beta chains sequenced from one sample in a study of OX40 agonist ivuxolimab in advanced cancers. Here immunoSEQ multiplex PCR was the method, and the copy in TCRdb shows in-frame clones only, minus some. The repertoire includes more than 35,000 clones, more than 80% of them detected once, and approximately 18% sits in the top ten. Sample: CD4+ or CD8+ T cells sorted from blood, taken in a trial of the OX40 agonist ivuxolimab. The receptors here all came from an adult with an advanced solid tumor such as melanoma, head and neck, liver or kidney cancer.

This clone appeared a single time. V and J are TRBV7-6 and TRBJ2-1, with a possible D match to TRBD2 (5 bases). CDR3 length: 18 amino acids. V lost 1 base to trimming and J lost 0 bases, with 16 bases between them. Germline V gives CDR1 SGHVS, CDR2 FNYEAQ. The CDR3 sequence is CASSLELGVLSSYNEQFF. CDR3 DNA: TGTGCCAGCAGCTTAGAGTTGGGAGTACTGAGCTCCTACAATGAGCAGTTCTTC.

The chain links TRBV5-6 to TRBJ1-4, with D unclear. The CDR3 has 12 residues. Per germline, CDR1 SGHDT and CDR2 YYEEEE. With 0 bases removed from V and 7 bases from J, the gap between germline ends came to 4 bases. Here the CDR3 DNA reads TGTGCCAGCAGCTTGGGGGGTGAAAAACTGTTTTTT. Protein product: CASSLGGEKLFF. Together with reference TRBV5-6 and TRBJ1-4, the CDR3 gives the full variable domain: DAGVTQSPTHLIKTRGQQVTLRCSPKSGHDTVSWYQQALGQGPQFIFQYYEEEERQRGNFPDRFSGHQFPNYSSELNVNALLLGDSALYLCASSLGGEKLFFGSGTQLSVL.

J is TRBJ2-7 and V is TRBV15; unclear D gene. V lost 0 bases to trimming and J lost 5 bases, with 14 bases between them. The CDR3 totals 15 residues. The germline V gene encodes CDR1 LNHNV and CDR2 YYDKDF (reference sequence). The CDR3 DNA follows: TGTGCCACCAGCAGAGATTTGGGTGTATTAAACGAGCAGTACTTC. Translated: CATSRDLGVLNEQYF.

This sequence joins TRBV27 and TRBJ2-7; D ambiguous. From germline, CDR1 is MNHEY and CDR2 SMNVEV (reference sequence). This CDR3 spans 13 amino acids. Trimming cost V 5 bases and J 2 bases, with 10 bases left between them. The CDR3 DNA reads as TGTGCCAGCAGTCAGCAAGGACCCTACGAGCAGTACTTC. As protein: CASSQQGPYEQYF.

The chain links TRBV5-5 to TRBJ1-5; the D gene is possibly TRBD1 (6 bases). This CDR3 has 15 residues. Germline CDR1 reads SGHKS; CDR2 reads YYEKEE (reference sequence). V was trimmed by 4 bases and J by 4 bases, leaving 15 bases between them. The CDR3 is CASSSAGGNNQPQHF. The CDR3 DNA reads as TGTGCCAGCAGCAGTGCGGGGGGCAATAATCAGCCCCAGCATTTT.

This chain uses TRBV14 with TRBJ2-7, with D possibly TRBD1 on 6 matching bases. The CDR3 is made up of 15 amino acids. Germline CDR1 and CDR2: SGHDN and FVKESK. V gave up 4 bases and J gave up 0 bases, with 13 bases separating them. The CDR3 reads CASSRYRTDSYEQYF. The CDR3 DNA follows: TGTGCCAGCAGCCGCTACCGGACAGACTCCTACGAGCAGTACTTC.

By share of the sample, this clone is medium-sized (0.01 to 0.1%). The rearrangement links TRBV2 to TRBJ2-7, with D possibly being TRBD2 (6 bases). This CDR3 region has 12 residues. With 7 bases removed from V and 7 bases from J, the gap between germline ends came to 14 bases. In germline, CDR1 is SNHLY, CDR2 FYNNEI. CDR3 region: CASTGVWREQYF. Written as DNA, the CDR3 is TGTGCCAGCACGGGGGTCTGGCGGGAGCAGTACTTC.

This chain links TRBV5-6 with TRBJ2-7, with 7 nucleotides matching TRBD2. Unmatched junction bases numbered 4, after V lost 4 bases and J lost 6 bases. Germline loops: CDR1 SGHDT, CDR2 YYEEEE. The CDR3 contains 12 residues. In DNA, the CDR3 is TGTGCCAGCAGCGCGGGAGATGGCGAGCAGTACTTC. This sequence encodes CASSAGDGEQYF.

A single count supports this clone. The gene calls are TRBV19 and TRBJ2-2; 7 bases line up with TRBD2. Germline V gene sequence: CDR1 LNHDA, CDR2 SQIVND (reference sequence). The CDR3 is made up of 15 amino acids. After removal of 9 bases from V and 4 bases from J, the junction contained 11 bases not matched to a gene. The CDR3 spells CARGGLHPVTGELFF. CDR3 sequence (DNA): TGTGCCAGGGGGGGACTACATCCCGTCACCGGGGAGCTGTTTTTT.

The rearrangement uses TRBV28 and TRBJ2-1; D possibly corresponds to TRBD1 (6 bases). CDR1 and CDR2 from the germline V gene are MDHEN and SYDVKM. The CDR3 has 15 residues. The V end lost 5 bases, the J end lost 4 bases, and 15 bases lay between the germline ends. The CDR3 spells CASSPPYDRYNEQFF. In DNA, the CDR3 is TGTGCCAGCAGTCCCCCATATGACAGGTACAATGAGCAGTTCTTC.

The genes are TRBV9 and TRBJ2-5; 9 bases map to TRBD2. Per the germline V gene, CDR1 is SGDLS and CDR2 is YYNGEE. This CDR3 is 18 amino acids long. V lost 3 bases and J lost 4; bases outside the gene matches: 16. The chain's CDR3 is CASSAGPPGGGVGETQYF. The CDR3 DNA is TGTGCCAGCAGCGCTGGTCCCCCTGGCGGGGGGGTAGGAGAGACCCAGTACTTC.

This clone was observed a single time. The chain joins TRBV6-4 to TRBJ2-1; 7 bases are a match to TRBD2. The J segment lost 9 bases and the V segment lost 0 bases, leaving 5 bases of the junction unmatched. Germline assignment: CDR1 MRHNA and CDR2 SNTAGT. The CDR3 is made up of 14 amino acids. The CDR3, as DNA: TGTGCCAGCAGTGACTCTATCGGGGGGATTGAGCAGTTCTTC. It is translated as CASSDSIGGIEQFF.

The J gene is TRBJ2-3, the V gene TRBV7-2, with 9 bases identical to TRBD2. This CDR3 is 18 amino acids long. V lost 1 base, J lost 3 bases, and 11 bases stayed unmatched. Germline-derived CDR1 and CDR2 are SGHTA and FQGNSA. CDR3 nucleotides: TGTGCCAGCAGCTTAGAACCCCCCAGCGGGGGGTGGACAGATACGCAGTATTTT. Translation: CASSLEPPSGGWTDTQYF.

This clone was found once. The chain joins TRBV30 to TRBJ1-2; no definite D call. V dropped 0 bases and J dropped 7 bases, with 9 bases sitting between them. In germline, CDR1 is GTSNPN, CDR2 SVGIG (reference sequence). The CDR3 runs to 12 residues. Here the CDR3 reads CAWSVEGTGYTF. The CDR3 nucleotides are TGTGCCTGGAGTGTAGAGGGTACTGGCTACACCTTC.

The chain recombines TRBV5-5 with TRBJ2-7, with D possibly matching TRBD1 (6 bases). Between the trimmed V and J ends, which lost 4 bases and 2 bases, there was a span of 13 bases. From germline, CDR1 is SGHKS and CDR2 YYEKEE (reference sequence). The CDR3 runs 14 residues. DNA of the CDR3: TGTGCCAGCAGCGCTTGGACAGTAACCTACGAGCAGTACTTC. It translates to CASSAWTVTYEQYF. The full variable domain, its missing parts supplied by reference TRBV5-5 and TRBJ2-7, is DAGVTQSPTHLIKTRGQQVTLRCSPISGHKSVSWYQQVLGQGPQFIFQYYEKEERGRGNFPDRFSARQFPNYSSELNVNALLLGDSALYLCASSAWTVTYEQYFGPGTRLTVT.

The CDR3 loop is CSASDREGQPQHF. In DNA form, the CDR3 reads TGCAGCGCCTCGGACAGGGAAGGCCAGCCCCAGCATTTT. The rearrangement joins TRBV29-1 to TRBJ1-5, with 8 nucleotides matching TRBD1. The CDR3 has 13 residues. V lost 7 bases, J lost 7 bases, and 9 bases stayed unmatched. The germline V gene encodes CDR1 SQVTM and CDR2 ANQGSEA.

This clone was counted once. The chain uses TRBV29-1 and TRBJ1-2; D is possibly TRBD1 (5 bases). Germline lookup yields CDR1 SQVTM and CDR2 ANQGSEA. This CDR3 contains 13 residues. The ends were cut back, 1 base at V and 4 bases at J, with 10 bases in the middle. CDR3 in amino acids: CSVEAGLSYGYTF. DNA for the CDR3: TGCAGCGTTGAAGCGGGACTGAGCTATGGCTACACCTTC.

The chain couples TRBV5-4 to TRBJ2-1; possibly TRBD1 or TRBD2 for D (5 bases each). CDR1 is SGHNT, CDR2 YYREEE, per germline (reference sequence). CDR3 length: 13 amino acids. The germline V and J ends were trimmed by 0 bases and 8 bases, with 9 bases remaining between them. The CDR3 is CASSLALGDEQFF. The DNA of the CDR3 is TGTGCCAGCAGCTTGGCCCTGGGGGATGAGCAGTTCTTC.

V and J are TRBV6-6 and TRBJ1-2, with D uncertain. Germline lookup yields CDR1 MNHNY and CDR2 SVGAGI (reference sequence). The CDR3 consists of 16 residues. Trimming cost V 2 bases and J 2 bases, with 15 bases left between them. The CDR3 is CASSYPLPDKNYGYTF. DNA for the CDR3: TGTGCCAGCAGTTACCCCCTTCCTGACAAAAACTATGGCTACACCTTC.

The rearrangement links TRBV6-5 to TRBJ2-7; TRBD2 matches at 8 bases. Trimming cost V 6 bases and J 4 bases; bases outside gene matches: 11. CDR1 is MNHEY, CDR2 SVGAGI, per germline. This CDR3 contains 15 residues. CDR3 amino acids: CASRLPGLGFYEQYF. Here the CDR3 DNA reads TGTGCCAGCAGACTCCCGGGACTAGGGTTTTACGAGCAGTACTTC.

The chain has TRBV28 and TRBJ2-7, with 8 bases fitting TRBD2. The CDR3 has 13 residues. V gave up 10 bases and J gave up 2 bases; unmatched junction bases: 7. CDR1 is MDHEN and CDR2 is SYDVKM in the germline V gene. In DNA, the CDR3 is TGTGCCACCCTTCCAGCGGGAGCCTACGAGCAGTACTTC. Translation gives CATLPAGAYEQYF.

This rearrangement joins TRBV19 to TRBJ1-1, with D hard to call. Germline V gene sequence: CDR1 LNHDA, CDR2 SQIVND (reference sequence). CDR3 length equals 15 residues. Between the trimmed V and J ends, which lost 5 bases and 4 bases, there was a span of 17 bases. Here the CDR3 reads CASSRDDSASTEAFF. As DNA, the CDR3 is TGTGCCAGTAGTCGTGACGACTCCGCGAGCACTGAAGCTTTCTTT. The full variable domain, its missing parts supplied by reference TRBV19 and TRBJ1-1, is DGGITQSPKYLFRKEGQNVTLSCEQNLNHDAMYWYRQDPGQGLRLIYYSQIVNDFQKGDIAEGYSVSREKKESFPLTVTSAQKNPTAFYLCASSRDDSASTEAFFGQGTRLTVV.

This chain connects TRBV7-9 to TRBJ2-2, with 10 bases aligning to TRBD2. The CDR3 covers 15 residues. Germline V lookup: CDR1 SEHNR, CDR2 FQNEAQ (reference sequence). Trimming cost V 5 bases and J 7 bases; bases outside gene matches: 7. CDR3 protein: CASSTLAGVDGELFF. DNA of the CDR3: TGTGCCAGCAGCACTCTAGCGGGAGTTGACGGGGAGCTGTTTTTT. Based on the CDR3 plus reference TRBV7-9 and TRBJ2-2, the full variable domain is DTGVSQNPRHKITKRGQNVTFRCDPISEHNRLYWYRQTLGQGPEFLTYFQNEAQLEKSRLLSDRFSAERPKGSFSTLEIQRTEQGDSAMYLCASSTLAGVDGELFFGEGSRLTVL.

The genes are TRBV7-9 and TRBJ1-2; no reliable D call. This CDR3 has 11 residues. Per the germline V gene, CDR1 is SEHNR and CDR2 is FQNEAQ (reference sequence). V shed 4 bases and J shed 0 bases, with 0 bases lying between them. This CDR3 is CASSSNYGYTF. The CDR3 nucleotides are TGTGCCAGCAGCTCTAACTATGGCTACACCTTC.

Judged by abundance, this clone is medium-sized. The chain recombines TRBV7-9 with TRBJ1-1; D remains ambiguous. The germline V and J ends were trimmed by 4 bases and 0 bases, with 9 bases remaining between them. In germline, CDR1 is SEHNR, CDR2 FQNEAQ (reference sequence). The CDR3 spans 14 residues. DNA for the CDR3: TGTGCCAGCAGCTCAATAACTTTGAACACTGAAGCTTTCTTT. Its protein product is CASSSITLNTEAFF.

This chain uses TRBV2 with TRBJ2-7; D gene ambiguous. The length of the CDR3 is 13 residues. The V and J ends lost 7 bases and 2 bases respectively, with 12 bases between them. Germline CDR1 reads SNHLY; CDR2 reads FYNNEI. CDR3 sequence: CASIPGGTYEQYF. The CDR3 bases are TGTGCCAGCATTCCGGGTGGGACCTACGAGCAGTACTTC. Looking up the rest from reference TRBV2 and TRBJ2-7 gives the full variable domain: EPEVTQTPSHQVTQMGQEVILRCVPISNHLYFYWYRQILGQKVEFLVSFYNNEISEKSEIFDDQFSVERPDGSNFTLKIRSTKLEDSAMYFCASIPGGTYEQYFGPGTRLTVT.

This chain uses TRBV5-1 with TRBJ2-3, with TRBD2 matching 7 bases. With 2 bases clipped from V and 3 bases from J, the junction kept 9 bases outside the gene matches. The CDR3 consists of 16 residues. In germline, CDR1 is SGHRS, CDR2 YFSETQ. The DNA for the CDR3 is TGCGCCAGCAGCTTACTGGCGGGGGAGCAGACAGATACGCAGTATTTT. Translating gives CASSLLAGEQTDTQYF. The whole variable domain, filled in from reference TRBV5-1 and TRBJ2-3, reads KAGVTQTPRYLIKTRGQQVTLSCSPISGHRSVSWYQQTPGQGLQFLFEYFSETQRNKGNFPGRFSGRQFSNSRSEMNVSTLELGDSALYLCASSLLAGEQTDTQYFGPGTRLTVL.

The gene calls are TRBV27 and TRBJ2-7; D not resolved. In germline, CDR1 is MNHEY, CDR2 SMNVEV (reference sequence). The CDR3 loop spans 14 amino acids. Trimming took 3 bases from V and 0 from J, leaving 9 bases between them. The CDR3 region has the DNA TGTGCCAGCAGTTTGATACCGAACTCCTACGAGCAGTACTTC. It specifies CASSLIPNSYEQYF.

The CDR3 DNA sequence: TGTGCCAGCAGCCCCAGCAGGGCCAAAAACATTCAGTACTTC. Translated, it gives CASSPSRAKNIQYF. The chain combines TRBV13 with TRBJ2-4, with unresolved D. The CDR3 is made up of 14 amino acids. Germline values: CDR1 PRHDT, CDR2 FYEKMQ (reference sequence). Trimming cost V 5 bases and J 1 base, with 9 bases left between them.

The chain is built from TRBV5-8 and TRBJ1-2, with 9 bases lining up with TRBD1. The V and J ends lost 3 bases and 8 bases, in that order; junction bases with no gene match: 8. Germline V gives CDR1 SGHTS, CDR2 YDEGEE. The CDR3 length is 14 residues. CDR3 in amino acids: CASSWRDRARGYTF. The CDR3 bases are TGTGCCAGCAGCTGGAGGGACAGGGCCAGAGGCTACACCTTC.